Listed here are 32 T cell receptor beta chains from one sample, sequenced in a study of cytomegalovirus exposure and HLA in healthy donors. It was with 60 Vbeta and 13 Jbeta primers that the PCR ran. Repertoires were generated with immunoSEQ multiplex PCR, while TCRdb's copy carries only in-frame clones and drops some. Among roughly 150,000 clones, less than 85% were seen once, and the ten largest hold 6.5% to 7.5%. The source material was PBMCs. The receptors shown here come from a woman aged 50 to 60 in good health and CMV-seropositive.

This clone was counted once. The gene calls are TRBV6-1 and TRBJ1-4; 7 bases are shared with TRBD1. Germline V lookup: CDR1 MNHNS, CDR2 SASEGT. The CDR3 length is 15 residues. The ends lost 8 bases at V and 0 bases at J; junction bases unmatched: 6. CDR3 amino acids: CASEGQISTNEKLFF. The CDR3 bases are TGTGCCAGCGAGGGACAGATTTCAACTAATGAAAAACTGTTTTTT.

This sequence joins TRBV19 and TRBJ2-1; TRBD1 agrees at 7 bases. The CDR3 contains 18 residues. Germline CDR1 LNHDA, CDR2 SQIVND (reference sequence). V dropped 5 bases and J dropped 4; count of bases not matched to a gene: 17. CDR3 in amino acids: CASSGTAGRDSPYNEQFF. For the CDR3, the DNA is TGTGCCAGTAGTGGGACCGCTGGCCGGGACAGTCCTTACAATGAGCAGTTCTTC.

The chain combines TRBV6-7 with TRBJ2-7; D is possibly TRBD1 (6 bases). TRBV6-7 qualifies as an ORF whose function is uncertain. The CDR3 consists of 15 residues. Between the trimmed V and J ends, which lost 4 bases and 2 bases, there was a span of 15 bases. The CDR3 loop is CASSSRSGTPYEQYF. In nucleotides, the CDR3 is TGTGCCAGCAGTTCGAGATCCGGGACACCCTACGAGCAGTACTTC.

The chain recombines TRBV19 with TRBJ2-3; tentatively, D is TRBD1 (5 bases). Germline CDR1 is LNHDA and CDR2 is SQIVND (reference sequence). Trimming shortened V by 3 bases and J by 4 bases, and 11 bases separated the two germline ends. There are 14 residues in the CDR3. CDR3 sequence: CASSMAGRADTQYF. The CDR3 DNA follows: TGTGCCAGTAGTATGGCAGGGCGCGCAGATACGCAGTATTTT. Filled out from reference TRBV19 and TRBJ2-3, the complete variable domain reads DGGITQSPKYLFRKEGQNVTLSCEQNLNHDAMYWYRQDPGQGLRLIYYSQIVNDFQKGDIAEGYSVSREKKESFPLTVTSAQKNPTAFYLCASSMAGRADTQYFGPGTRLTVL.

The DNA for the CDR3 is TGTGCCAGCAGTAACAGGGGGGGCGAGCAGTACTTC. This translates into CASSNRGGEQYF. The V and J genes are TRBV6-6 and TRBJ2-7, with D perhaps matching TRBD1 (8 bases). V lost 5 bases and J lost 6, with 11 bases in between. CDR1 is MNHNY, CDR2 SVGAGI, per germline (reference sequence). The CDR3 is made up of 12 amino acids.

The gene calls are TRBV14 and TRBJ1-1; a weak D match, TRBD1 (6 bases). Trimming took off 4 bases at V and 4 bases at J, with 16 bases between the two ends. The germline gives CDR1 SGHDN, CDR2 FVKESK. CDR3 length: 15 residues. CDR3: CASSRTGQGITEAFF. DNA of the CDR3: TGTGCCAGCAGCCGAACGGGGCAGGGGATCACTGAAGCTTTCTTT.

The chain combines TRBV15 with TRBJ1-1; TRBD1 matches at 11 bases. The CDR3 loop spans 18 amino acids. CDR1 is LNHNV and CDR2 is YYDKDF in the germline V gene (reference sequence). The junction had 14 bases not matched to a gene; V was cut back by 0 bases and J by 8 bases. The CDR3 here is CATSRDLVRTGGRREAFF. The DNA of the CDR3 is TGTGCCACCAGCAGAGATCTGGTCAGGACAGGGGGCCGCCGGGAAGCTTTCTTT.

This sequence joins TRBV7-9 and TRBJ2-3; 10 bases agree with TRBD2. The CDR3 totals 15 residues. Losses at the gene ends were 6 bases for V and 4 bases for J; bases not matched to a gene: 7. Germline V gives CDR1 SEHNR, CDR2 FQNEAQ (reference sequence). The CDR3 DNA is TGTGCCAGCAGTCCCGGGACTAGCGAAGCAGATACGCAGTATTTT. Translating gives CASSPGTSEADTQYF.

This clone occurred a few times. J is TRBJ1-3 and V is TRBV6-4; the D gene is possibly TRBD1 (6 bases). Germline values: CDR1 MRHNA, CDR2 SNTAGT. CDR3 length equals 18 residues. Trimming shortened V by 0 bases and J by 4 bases, and 19 bases separated the two germline ends. This CDR3 reads CASSDSGHLMVLGNTIYF. CDR3 nucleotide sequence: TGTGCCAGCAGTGACTCGGGACACCTCATGGTCCTAGGAAACACCATATATTTT.

V and J are TRBV6-1 and TRBJ1-1; D remains ambiguous. Trimming pared 4 bases from V and 1 base from J, leaving 7 bases between. The CDR3 has 13 residues. The germline CDR1 and CDR2 sequences are MNHNS and SASEGT. This chain's CDR3 is CASSGHANTEAFF. Written as DNA, the CDR3 is TGTGCCAGCAGTGGGCACGCGAACACTGAAGCTTTCTTT.

V and J are TRBV28 and TRBJ2-2; 9 nucleotides agree with TRBD2. V trimming: 6 bases; J trimming: 0 bases; junction bases outside the gene matches: 5. The CDR3 consists of 16 residues. The germline CDR1 and CDR2 sequences are MDHEN and SYDVKM. The CDR3 spells CASSPLAGSNTGELFF. DNA of the CDR3: TGTGCCAGCAGCCCTCTAGCGGGGTCGAACACCGGGGAGCTGTTTTTT. The variable domain in full, with the rest retrieved from reference TRBV28 and TRBJ2-2, is DVKVTQSSRYLVKRTGEKVFLECVQDMDHENMFWYRQDPGLGLRLIYFSYDVKMKEKGDIPEGYSVSREKKERFSLILESASTNQTSMYLCASSPLAGSNTGELFFGEGSRLTVL.

J is TRBJ2-7 and V is TRBV19; tentatively, D is TRBD2 (5 bases). The germline V and J ends were trimmed by 6 bases and 5 bases, with 14 bases remaining between them. The V gene's germline CDR1 is LNHDA and CDR2 SQIVND (reference sequence). The CDR3 covers 13 residues. The CDR3 here is CASSLARADEQYF. DNA for the CDR3: TGTGCCAGTAGCCTGGCTAGAGCGGACGAGCAGTACTTC.

This sequence joins TRBV14 and TRBJ2-7; 8 nucleotides agree with TRBD1. The germline V gene encodes CDR1 SGHDN and CDR2 FVKESK. The CDR3 has 16 residues. V lost 5 bases, J lost 3 bases, and 12 bases stayed unmatched. The CDR3 DNA is TGTGCCAGCAGCGACTACAGGGGGTCGAAGCTCTACGAGCAGTACTTC. Protein sequence: CASSDYRGSKLYEQYF. Based on the CDR3 plus reference TRBV14 and TRBJ2-7, the full variable domain is EAGVTQFPSHSVIEKGQTVTLRCDPISGHDNLYWYRRVMGKEIKFLLHFVKESKQDESGMPNNRFLAERTGGTYSTLKVQPAELEDSGVYFCASSDYRGSKLYEQYFGPGTRLTVT.

This clone was seen more than once but under ten times. The chain carries TRBV6-5 and TRBJ1-2; D might be TRBD1 (6 bases). CDR1 MNHEY and CDR2 SVGAGI come from the germline V gene. The CDR3 consists of 14 residues. Between the trimmed V and J ends, which lost 6 bases and 4 bases, there was a span of 15 bases. The CDR3 DNA reads TGTGCCAGCAGGTCGGGGGGGGCCTCCTATGGCTACACCTTC. Its protein product is CASRSGGASYGYTF.

The chain recombines TRBV12-5 with TRBJ2-7; TRBD1 agrees at 9 bases. The CDR3 consists of 16 residues. The ends lost 0 bases at V and 2 bases at J; junction bases unmatched: 5. Per germline, CDR1 LGHNT and CDR2 FRNRAP. CDR3 coding DNA: TGTGCTAGTGGTTTGGTACGGGGACAGGGCACCTACGAGCAGTACTTC. This translates into CASGLVRGQGTYEQYF.

The chain links TRBV7-8 to TRBJ2-7; D call uncertain. Germline CDR1 and CDR2: SGHVS and FQNEAQ. The V end was cut by 3 bases, the J end by 6 bases, with 12 bases between. There are 13 residues in the CDR3. CDR3 region: CASSFGSLLEQYF. The CDR3 DNA is TGTGCCAGCAGCTTCGGGTCCCTCCTCGAGCAGTACTTC.

This chain links TRBV2 with TRBJ2-3, with D possibly being TRBD1 (6 bases). Trimming stripped 4 bases from V and 1 base from J, with 12 bases between. CDR1 SNHLY and CDR2 FYNNEI come from the germline V gene. The CDR3 length is 15 residues. The CDR3 sequence is CASSGNRVRTDTQYF. CDR3 nucleotide sequence: TGTGCCAGCAGTGGGAACAGGGTCCGCACAGATACGCAGTATTTT.

This sequence joins TRBV14 and TRBJ2-7; 9 positions match TRBD2. The CDR3 spans 15 residues. The trim removed 2 bases at V and 5 bases at J, leaving 7 bases unmatched. Germline assignment: CDR1 SGHDN and CDR2 FVKESK. In DNA, the CDR3 is TGTGCCAGCAGCCAACGGCCTAGCGGGGTGAACGAGCAGTACTTC. This codes for CASSQRPSGVNEQYF.

In this sample, this clone turned up a few times. The J gene is TRBJ2-7, the V gene TRBV29-1, with TRBD1 matching over 7 bases. The CDR3 covers 14 residues. Trimming removed 3 bases from V and 2 bases from J; junction bases left unmatched: 7. The germline V gene encodes CDR1 SQVTM and CDR2 ANQGSEA. The chain's CDR3 is CSVELTGSPYEQYF. The CDR3 coding sequence is TGCAGCGTTGAGCTGACAGGGAGCCCCTACGAGCAGTACTTC.

A remark on this clone: The same CDR3 can be traced to other DNA sequences in this sample. V and J are TRBV14 and TRBJ2-7, with D perhaps matching TRBD1 (6 bases). Germline V lookup: CDR1 SGHDN, CDR2 FVKESK. This CDR3 spans 12 amino acids. Trimming shortened V by 4 bases and J by 3 bases, and 7 bases separated the two germline ends. This CDR3 reads CASSPQGYEQYF. CDR3 coding DNA: TGTGCCAGCAGCCCACAGGGCTACGAGCAGTACTTC.

This clone has just one count. V usage is TRBV7-2 and J usage is TRBJ2-7, with 8 bases fitting TRBD1. Germline V lookup: CDR1 SGHTA, CDR2 FQGNSA. The CDR3 consists of 15 residues. J gave up 0 bases and V 5 bases, and 6 bases lay outside the gene matches. CDR3 loop: CASSRTGLSSYEQYF. The CDR3 nucleotides are TGTGCCAGCAGCAGGACAGGGTTGAGCTCCTACGAGCAGTACTTC. Variable domain in full (rest from reference TRBV7-2 and TRBJ2-7): GAGVSQSPSNKVTEKGKDVELRCDPISGHTALYWYRQSLGQGLEFLIYFQGNSAPDKSGLPSDRFSAERTGGSVSTLTIQRTQQEDSAVYLCASSRTGLSSYEQYFGPGTRLTVT.

This rearrangement joins TRBV9 to TRBJ1-1; 8 bases line up with TRBD1. V gave up 0 bases and J gave up 10 bases; unmatched junction bases: 8. CDR1 and CDR2 from the germline V gene are SGDLS and YYNGEE. The CDR3 runs to 14 residues. The CDR3 nucleotides are TGTGCCAGCAGCGTAGGGGCAGGGGGCTTTCGAGCTTTCTTT. Residues: CASSVGAGGFRAFF.

The chain employs TRBV11-1 and TRBJ2-1; 9 nucleotides match TRBD1. The CDR3 has 14 residues. The germline gives CDR1 SGHAT, CDR2 FQDESV (reference sequence). The trim removed 4 bases at V and 7 bases at J, leaving 5 bases unmatched. CDR3 in amino acids: CASSSSGTGNEQFF. The CDR3 DNA is TGTGCCAGCAGCTCGTCCGGGACAGGGAATGAGCAGTTCTTC.

V and J are TRBV5-4 and TRBJ2-3, with D unclear. V dropped 4 bases and J dropped 4 bases, with 19 bases sitting between them. Germline CDR1 is SGHNT and CDR2 is YYREEE (reference sequence). The CDR3 is 16 residues long. CDR3 DNA sequence: TGTGCCAGCAGCGTGGGTGGCAGGATAAACCCAGATACGCAGTATTTT. Encoded protein: CASSVGGRINPDTQYF.

This clone has more than one count but fewer than ten. V usage is TRBV29-1 and J usage is TRBJ2-1, with 9 positions matching TRBD2. Germline V lookup: CDR1 SQVTM, CDR2 ANQGSEA. Trimming removed 3 bases from V and 10 bases from J; junction bases left unmatched: 4. This CDR3 comprises 12 residues. CDR3 DNA sequence: TGCAGCGTTGAGGGACTAGCAGACGAGCAGTTCTTC. Its protein is CSVEGLADEQFF.

The genes are TRBV6-6 and TRBJ1-4, with 9 bases identical to TRBD1. There are 14 residues in the CDR3. V shed 4 bases and J 16 bases; nucleotides not matched to a gene: 13. Germline V gene lookup returns CDR1 MNHNY and CDR2 SVGAGI (reference sequence). The CDR3: CASSSGQGFSERFF. The DNA of the CDR3 is TGTGCCAGCAGTTCGGGACAGGGTTTTTCGGAGCGGTTTTTT.

V is TRBV7-6 and J is TRBJ2-2; 11 nucleotides agree with TRBD1. This CDR3 comprises 15 residues. Germline V gene sequence: CDR1 SGHVS, CDR2 FNYEAQ. The junction had 1 base not matched to a gene; V was cut back by 1 base and J by 6 bases. The CDR3 is CASSLGGQGAGELFF. DNA for the CDR3: TGTGCCAGCAGCTTAGGGGGACAGGGGGCCGGGGAGCTGTTTTTT.

The chain carries TRBV19 and TRBJ2-3; 14 bases map to TRBD2. The CDR3 runs to 16 residues. From germline, CDR1 is LNHDA and CDR2 SQIVND (reference sequence). Trimming removed 6 bases from V and 4 bases from J; junction bases left unmatched: 6. CDR3 amino acids: CASSWTSGGPPDTQYF. CDR3 coding DNA: TGTGCCAGTAGCTGGACTAGCGGGGGGCCCCCAGATACGCAGTATTTT.

This sequence joins TRBV2 and TRBJ2-2, with D possibly being TRBD1 (5 bases). This CDR3 has 14 amino acids. Germline CDR1 reads SNHLY; CDR2 reads FYNNEI. Trimming shortened V by 7 bases and J by 8 bases, and 17 bases separated the two germline ends. CDR3 DNA sequence: TGTGCCAGCAAGGGGTACGGGCTTAAAGGGGAGCTGTTTTTT. It is translated as CASKGYGLKGELFF. The full variable domain, rest sourced from reference TRBV2 and TRBJ2-2, is EPEVTQTPSHQVTQMGQEVILRCVPISNHLYFYWYRQILGQKVEFLVSFYNNEISEKSEIFDDQFSVERPDGSNFTLKIRSTKLEDSAMYFCASKGYGLKGELFFGEGSRLTVL.

V and J are TRBV2 and TRBJ1-1; TRBD1 might be the D (6 bases). The germline CDR1 and CDR2 sequences are SNHLY and FYNNEI. The CDR3 extends over 13 amino acids. Trimming left V 6 bases short and J 1 base short, with 9 bases between. The CDR3 region is CASRTGWNTEAFF. CDR3 in DNA: TGTGCCAGCAGGACAGGTTGGAACACTGAAGCTTTCTTT.

The chain combines TRBV20-1 with TRBJ2-1; D perhaps matches TRBD2 (5 bases). The germline CDR1 and CDR2 sequences are DFQATT and SNEGSKA (reference sequence). V was pared by 7 bases and J by 9 bases, with 13 bases between. This CDR3 is built from 11 residues. The CDR3 region has the DNA TGCAGTGGTAAACTAGATGTTGAGCAGTTCTTC. Residues: CSGKLDVEQFF.

The CDR3 bases are TGCGCCAGCAGCCGGGGGGTCGGGGGGGCGCGCACAGATACGCAGTATTTT. It specifies CASSRGVGGARTDTQYF. The chain recombines TRBV5-1 with TRBJ2-3; 8 bases match TRBD2. The V segment lost 4 bases and the J segment 1 base; nucleotides outside the gene matches: 11. CDR1 and CDR2 from the germline V gene are SGHRS and YFSETQ. The CDR3 runs to 17 residues.